This paragraph covers one TCR beta chain sequence. This clonotype was seen only a few times. Its antigen target is currently unknown. Per-nucleotide qualities are absent, and no much larger clonotype sits a single base away. The library came from RT-PCR. Sequencing used an Illumina HiSeq 2500. TCRdb handled the public reads itself, with Q25 trimming in fastp and clone calling in MiXCR, and kept productive beta chains. Merged by CDR3 protein, the rows form single entries marked with the most common genes and DNA. The sample profile shows approximately 730,000 distinct CDR3 sequences; about 15% of them were found once. Clones ranked in the top ten supply 6% to 8% of the sample. These data come from a study of response to subunit inactivated influenza vaccine (dated by TCRdb to 2016 to 2019). Some background on the complete study: To follow how T cells responded to a trivalent subunit inactivated influenza vaccine, the researchers relied on deep quantitative profiling of the T cell receptor repertoire.

What the authors observed across the whole study: According to the authors, only a limited number of new T cells may be recruited by each seasonal influenza vaccination.

V drops 1 base and J drops 4 bases, leaving 13 bases in between. The germline V gene yields LGHNA for CDR1 and YNFKEQ for CDR2. The CDR3 starts with the cysteine, ends with the phenylalanine, and has 15 residues. CDR3 DNA only is kept here, 45 bases in frame from base 1. The rearrangement combines TRBV4-2 with TRBJ2-5; 6 matching bases give a weak D call of TRBD1. The receptor was derived from a man aged 45 to 65 who received an inactivated influenza vaccine. Donor details come from another sample of the same person, matched by shared clones. Sequencing used PBMCs from blood, obtained about 14 days before vaccination. The CDR3 amino acid sequence is: CASSQGGGHLETQYF. In nucleotides, the sequence is TGTGCCAGCAGCCAAGGAGGGGGACACCTAGAGACCCAGTACTTC.